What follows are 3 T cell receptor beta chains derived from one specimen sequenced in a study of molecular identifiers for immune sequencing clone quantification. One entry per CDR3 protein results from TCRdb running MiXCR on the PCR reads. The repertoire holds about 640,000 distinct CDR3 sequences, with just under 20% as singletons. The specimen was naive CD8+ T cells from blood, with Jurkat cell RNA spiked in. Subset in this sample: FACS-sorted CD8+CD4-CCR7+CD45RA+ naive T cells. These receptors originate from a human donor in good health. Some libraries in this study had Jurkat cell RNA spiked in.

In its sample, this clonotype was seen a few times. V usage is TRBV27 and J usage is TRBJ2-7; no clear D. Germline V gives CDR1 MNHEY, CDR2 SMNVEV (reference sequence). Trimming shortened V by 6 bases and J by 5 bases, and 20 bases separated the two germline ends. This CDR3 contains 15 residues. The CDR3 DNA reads TGTGCCAGCAGGAACCTACCAGCTGGTGTGAACGAGCAGTACTTC. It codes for CASRNLPAGVNEQYF.

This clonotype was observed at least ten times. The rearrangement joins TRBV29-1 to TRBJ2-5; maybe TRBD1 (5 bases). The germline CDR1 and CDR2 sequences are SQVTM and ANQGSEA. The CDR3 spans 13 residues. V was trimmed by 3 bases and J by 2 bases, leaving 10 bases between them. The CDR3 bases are TGCAGCGTTGATGTAGCAGGGCAAGAGACCCAGTACTTC. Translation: CSVDVAGQETQYF.

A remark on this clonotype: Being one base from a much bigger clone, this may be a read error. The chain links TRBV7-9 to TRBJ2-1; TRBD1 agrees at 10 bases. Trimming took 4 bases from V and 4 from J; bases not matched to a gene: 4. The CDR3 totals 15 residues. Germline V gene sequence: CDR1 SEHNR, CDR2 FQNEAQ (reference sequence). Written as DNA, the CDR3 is TGTGCCAGCAGCTCACCGGGACAGGGGTACAATGAGCAGTTCTTC. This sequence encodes CASSSPGQGYNEQFF. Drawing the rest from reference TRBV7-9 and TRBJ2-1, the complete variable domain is DTGVSQNPRHKITKRGQNVTFRCDPISEHNRLYWYRQTLGQGPEFLTYFQNEAQLEKSRLLSDRFSAERPKGSFSTLEIQRTEQGDSAMYLCASSSPGQGYNEQFFGPGTRLTVL.